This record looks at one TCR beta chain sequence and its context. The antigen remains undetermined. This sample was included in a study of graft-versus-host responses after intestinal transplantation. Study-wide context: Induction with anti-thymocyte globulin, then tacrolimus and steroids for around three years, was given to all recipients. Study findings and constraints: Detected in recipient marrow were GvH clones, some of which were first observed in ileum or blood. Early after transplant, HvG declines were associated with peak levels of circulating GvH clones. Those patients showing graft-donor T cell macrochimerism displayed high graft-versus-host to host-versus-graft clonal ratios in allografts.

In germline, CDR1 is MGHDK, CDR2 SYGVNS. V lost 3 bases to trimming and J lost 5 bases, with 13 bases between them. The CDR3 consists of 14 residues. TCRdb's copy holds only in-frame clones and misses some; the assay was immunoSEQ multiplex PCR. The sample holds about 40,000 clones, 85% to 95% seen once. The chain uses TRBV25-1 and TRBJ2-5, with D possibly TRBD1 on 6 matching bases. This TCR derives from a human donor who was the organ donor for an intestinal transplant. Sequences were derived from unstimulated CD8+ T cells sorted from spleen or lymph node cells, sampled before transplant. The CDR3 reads CASSDRGLRETQYF. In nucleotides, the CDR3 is TGTGCCAGCAGTGACAGGGGCCTAAGGGAGACCCAGTACTTC. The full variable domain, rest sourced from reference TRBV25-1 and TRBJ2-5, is EADIYQTPRYLVIGTGKKITLECSQTMGHDKMYWYQQDPGMELHLIHYSYGVNSTEKGDLSSESTVSRIRTEHFPLTLESARPSHTSQYLCASSDRGLRETQYFGPGTRLLVL.